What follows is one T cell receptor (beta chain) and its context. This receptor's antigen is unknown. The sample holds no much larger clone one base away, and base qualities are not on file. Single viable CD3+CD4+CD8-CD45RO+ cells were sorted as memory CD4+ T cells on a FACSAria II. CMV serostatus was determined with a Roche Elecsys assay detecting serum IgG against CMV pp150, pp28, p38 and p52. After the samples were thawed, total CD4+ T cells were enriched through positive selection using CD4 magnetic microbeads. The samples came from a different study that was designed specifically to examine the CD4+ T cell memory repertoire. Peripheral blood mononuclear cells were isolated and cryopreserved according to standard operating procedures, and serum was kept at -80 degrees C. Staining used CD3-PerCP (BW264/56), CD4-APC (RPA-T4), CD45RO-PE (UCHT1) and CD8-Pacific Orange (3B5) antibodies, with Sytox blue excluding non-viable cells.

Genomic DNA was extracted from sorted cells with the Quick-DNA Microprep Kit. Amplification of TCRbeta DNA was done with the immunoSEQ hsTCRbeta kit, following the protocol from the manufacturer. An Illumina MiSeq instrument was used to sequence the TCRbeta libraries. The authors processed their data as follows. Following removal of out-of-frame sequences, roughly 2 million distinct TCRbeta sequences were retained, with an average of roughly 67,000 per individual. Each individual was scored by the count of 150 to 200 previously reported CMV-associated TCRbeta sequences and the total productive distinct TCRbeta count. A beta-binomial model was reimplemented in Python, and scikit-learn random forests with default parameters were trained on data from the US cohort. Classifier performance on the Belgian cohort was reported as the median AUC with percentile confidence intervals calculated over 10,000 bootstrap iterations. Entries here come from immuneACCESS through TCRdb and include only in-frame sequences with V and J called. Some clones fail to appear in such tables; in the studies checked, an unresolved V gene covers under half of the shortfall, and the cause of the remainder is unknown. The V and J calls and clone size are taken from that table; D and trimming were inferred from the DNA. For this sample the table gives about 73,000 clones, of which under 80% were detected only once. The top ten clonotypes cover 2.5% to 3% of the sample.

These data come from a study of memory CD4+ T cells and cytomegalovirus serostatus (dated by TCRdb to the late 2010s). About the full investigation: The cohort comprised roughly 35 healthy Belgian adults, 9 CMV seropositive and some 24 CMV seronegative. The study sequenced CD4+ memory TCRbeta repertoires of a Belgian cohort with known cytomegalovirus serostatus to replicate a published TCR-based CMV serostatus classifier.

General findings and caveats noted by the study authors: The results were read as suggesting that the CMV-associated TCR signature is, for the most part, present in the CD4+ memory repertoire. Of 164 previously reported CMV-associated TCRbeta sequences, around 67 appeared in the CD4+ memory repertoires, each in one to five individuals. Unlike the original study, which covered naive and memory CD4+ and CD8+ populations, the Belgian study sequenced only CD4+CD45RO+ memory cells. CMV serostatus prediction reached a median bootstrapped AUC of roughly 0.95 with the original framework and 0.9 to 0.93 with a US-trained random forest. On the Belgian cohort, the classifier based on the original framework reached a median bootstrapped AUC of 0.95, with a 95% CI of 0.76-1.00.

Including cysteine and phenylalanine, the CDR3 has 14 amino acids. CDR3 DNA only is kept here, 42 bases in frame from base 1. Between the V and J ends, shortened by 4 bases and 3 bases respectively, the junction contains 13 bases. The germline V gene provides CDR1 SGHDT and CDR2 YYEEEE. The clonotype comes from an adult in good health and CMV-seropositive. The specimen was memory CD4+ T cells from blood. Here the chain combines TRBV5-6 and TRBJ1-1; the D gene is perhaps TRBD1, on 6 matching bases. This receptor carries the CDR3 CASSQQGYDTEAFF. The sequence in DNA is TGTGCCAGCAGCCAACAGGGCTACGACACTGAAGCTTTCTTT.